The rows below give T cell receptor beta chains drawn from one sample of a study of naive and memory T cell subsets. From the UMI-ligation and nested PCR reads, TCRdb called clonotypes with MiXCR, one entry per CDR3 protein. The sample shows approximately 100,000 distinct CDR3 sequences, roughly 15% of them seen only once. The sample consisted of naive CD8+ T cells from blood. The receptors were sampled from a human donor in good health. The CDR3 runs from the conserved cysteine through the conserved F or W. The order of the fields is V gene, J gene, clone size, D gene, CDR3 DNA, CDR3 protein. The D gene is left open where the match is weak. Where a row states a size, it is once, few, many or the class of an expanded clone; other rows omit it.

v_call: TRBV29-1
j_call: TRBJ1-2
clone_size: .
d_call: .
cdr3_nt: TGCAGCGTTGAGTTAGGGGGACAAAACTATGGCTACACCTTC
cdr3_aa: CSVELGGQNYGYTF

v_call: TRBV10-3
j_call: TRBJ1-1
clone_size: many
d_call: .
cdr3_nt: TGTGCCACCCAGGGAGAGAACACTGAAGCTTTCTTT
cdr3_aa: CATQGENTEAFF

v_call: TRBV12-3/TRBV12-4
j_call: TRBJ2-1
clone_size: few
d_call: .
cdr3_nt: TGTGCCAGCAGTTTCCCCCGCGGGCCCAATGACGGGCAGTTCTTC
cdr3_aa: CASSFPRGPNDGQFF

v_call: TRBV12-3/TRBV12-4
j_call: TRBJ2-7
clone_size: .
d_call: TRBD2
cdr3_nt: TGTGCCAGCAGTACCAGCGGGAGGTCGGGCGAGCAGTACTTC
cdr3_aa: CASSTSGRSGEQYF

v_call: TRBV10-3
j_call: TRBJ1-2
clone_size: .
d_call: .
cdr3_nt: TGTGCCATCATGGACCCTAACTATGGCTACACCTTC
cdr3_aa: CAIMDPNYGYTF

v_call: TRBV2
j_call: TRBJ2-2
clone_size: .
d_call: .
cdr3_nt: TGTGCCAGCAGTGGGGCGGACGCTATAGGAACCGGGGAGCTGTTTTTT
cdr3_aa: CASSGADAIGTGELFF

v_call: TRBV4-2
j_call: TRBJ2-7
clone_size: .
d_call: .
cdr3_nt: TGTGCCAGCAGCCAAGATGGGACGGCGGGATTATACGAGCAGTACTTC
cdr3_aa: CASSQDGTAGLYEQYF

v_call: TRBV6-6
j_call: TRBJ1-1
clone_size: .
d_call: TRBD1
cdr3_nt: TGTGCCAGCAGGGGAGACAGGGCGGGCACTGAAGCTTTCTTT
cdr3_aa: CASRGDRAGTEAFF

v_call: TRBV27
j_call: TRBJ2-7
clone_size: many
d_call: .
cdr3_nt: TGTGCCAGCAGCGCTGGGACATCCGACTACGAGCAGTACTTC
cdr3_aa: CASSAGTSDYEQYF

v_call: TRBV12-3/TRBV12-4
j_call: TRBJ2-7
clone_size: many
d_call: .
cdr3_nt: TGTGCCAGCAGTCCGCAGGGGCCCGGCTCCTACGAGCAGTACTTC
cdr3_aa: CASSPQGPGSYEQYF

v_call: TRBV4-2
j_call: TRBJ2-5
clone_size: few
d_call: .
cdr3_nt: TGTGCCAGCGGCCCGATGTCAGCGGAGACCCTTCCCGAGACCCAGTACTTC
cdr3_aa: CASGPMSAETLPETQYF

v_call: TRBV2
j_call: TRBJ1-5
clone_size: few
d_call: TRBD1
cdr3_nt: TGTGCCACCGCTGGGACAGGGAGTCAGCCCCAGCATTTT
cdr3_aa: CATAGTGSQPQHF

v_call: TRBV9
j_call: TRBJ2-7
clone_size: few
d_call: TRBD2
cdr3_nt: TGTGCCAGCAGCGTCTATGGGACTAGCGGGGGCGAGCAGTACTTC
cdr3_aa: CASSVYGTSGGEQYF

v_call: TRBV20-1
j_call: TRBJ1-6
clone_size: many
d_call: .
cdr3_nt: TGCAGTGTCAGATCGTCACAGGGAAGTTCACCCCTCCACTTT
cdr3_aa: CSVRSSQGSSPLHF

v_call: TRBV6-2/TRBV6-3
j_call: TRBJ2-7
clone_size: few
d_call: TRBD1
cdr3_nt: TGTGCCAGCAGTTTCGTGGACAGGCCGTTCTCCTACGAGCAGTACTTC
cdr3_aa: CASSFVDRPFSYEQYF

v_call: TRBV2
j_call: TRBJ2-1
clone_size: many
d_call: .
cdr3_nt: TGTGCCAGCAGTCGGGACAACAATGAGCAGTTCTTC
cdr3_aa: CASSRDNNEQFF

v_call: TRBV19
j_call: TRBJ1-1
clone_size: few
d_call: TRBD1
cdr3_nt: TGTGCCAGTAGTATAGGCGGGACAGTAGCTTTTGAAGCTTTCTTT
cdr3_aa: CASSIGGTVAFEAFF

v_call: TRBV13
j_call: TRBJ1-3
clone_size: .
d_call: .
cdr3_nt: TGTGCCAGCAGCCGCCGACAGGCCCTGTTCTTCTCTGGAAACACCATATATTTT
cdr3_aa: CASSRRQALFFSGNTIYF

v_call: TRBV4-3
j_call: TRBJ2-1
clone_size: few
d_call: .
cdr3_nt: TGCGCCAGCAGCCAAGATTCGAGCGGTTCCTACAATGAGCAGTTCTTC
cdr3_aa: CASSQDSSGSYNEQFF

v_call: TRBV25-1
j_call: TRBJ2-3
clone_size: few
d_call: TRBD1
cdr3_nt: TGTGCCAGCAGTGAGGGACAGGGGGCGCAGTATTTT
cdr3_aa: CASSEGQGAQYF

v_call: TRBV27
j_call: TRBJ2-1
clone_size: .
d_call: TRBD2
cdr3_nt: TGTGCCAGCTTCCGGACTAGCGATGAGCAGTTCTTC
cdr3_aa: CASFRTSDEQFF

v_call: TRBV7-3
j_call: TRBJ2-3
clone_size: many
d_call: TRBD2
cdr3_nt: TGTGCCAGCAGCTTCCTAACGGGAGGCTACACAGATACGCAGTATTTT
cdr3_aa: CASSFLTGGYTDTQYF

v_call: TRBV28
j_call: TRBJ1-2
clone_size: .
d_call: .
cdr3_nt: TGTGCCAGCAGTCCCTGGGGCTCATCCACTAACTATGGCTACACCTTC
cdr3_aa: CASSPWGSSTNYGYTF

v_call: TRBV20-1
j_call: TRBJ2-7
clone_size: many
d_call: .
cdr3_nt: TGCAGTGCTAGAGAAGAGAGAACCTACGAGCAGTACTTC
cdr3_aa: CSAREERTYEQYF

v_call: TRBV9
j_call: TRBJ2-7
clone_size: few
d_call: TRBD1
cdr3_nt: TGTGCCAGCAGCGTAGCTCTCGGGTCCCGACAGGGAACCTACGAAGGGCAGTACTTC
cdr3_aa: CASSVALGSRQGTYEGQYF

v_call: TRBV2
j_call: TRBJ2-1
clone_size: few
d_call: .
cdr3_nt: TGTGCCAGCAGTGAGAGGGTTGCGTTGGGCAATGAGCAGTTCTTC
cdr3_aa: CASSERVALGNEQFF

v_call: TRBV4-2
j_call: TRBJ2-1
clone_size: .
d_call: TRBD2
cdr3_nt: TGTGCCAGCAGCCAAGACCGCGGGGGTGCCTACAATGAGCAGTTCTTC
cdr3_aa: CASSQDRGGAYNEQFF

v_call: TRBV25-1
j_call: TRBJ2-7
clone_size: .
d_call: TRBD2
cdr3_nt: TGTGCCAGCAGTAATCCTAGCGGGAGGGAACAGTACTTC
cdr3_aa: CASSNPSGREQYF

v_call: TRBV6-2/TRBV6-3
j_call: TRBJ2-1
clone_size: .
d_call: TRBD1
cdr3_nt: TGTGCCAGCAGTTATCACCGGGACAGGGTGTATGAGCAGTTCTTC
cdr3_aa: CASSYHRDRVYEQFF

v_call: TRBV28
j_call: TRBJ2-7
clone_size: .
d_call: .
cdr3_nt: TGTGCCAGCAGTAAGCAAGGACTGATCGACGAGCAGTACTTC
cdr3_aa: CASSKQGLIDEQYF

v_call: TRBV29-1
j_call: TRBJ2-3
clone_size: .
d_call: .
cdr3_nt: TGCAGCGTTGAAGATATGGAAACACAACTCACAGATACGCAGTATTTT
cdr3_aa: CSVEDMETQLTDTQYF

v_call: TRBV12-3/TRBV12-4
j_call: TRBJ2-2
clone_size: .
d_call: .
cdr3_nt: TGTGCCAGCAGAGAGTCGACCGGGGAGCTGTTTTTT
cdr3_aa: CASRESTGELFF

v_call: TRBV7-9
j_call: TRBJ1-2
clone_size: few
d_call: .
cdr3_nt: TGTGCCAGCAGCTTCCCCAATCTCGACAGTGGCTACACCTTC
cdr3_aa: CASSFPNLDSGYTF

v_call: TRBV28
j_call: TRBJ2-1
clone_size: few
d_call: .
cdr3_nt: TGTGCCAGCAGTCCCGACAGCTCATACAATGAGCAGTTCTTC
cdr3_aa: CASSPDSSYNEQFF

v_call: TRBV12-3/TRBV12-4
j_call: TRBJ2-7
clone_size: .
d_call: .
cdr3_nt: TGTGCCAGCAGTAGGCAGGTGGTCTCTGAGCAGTACTTC
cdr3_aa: CASSRQVVSEQYF

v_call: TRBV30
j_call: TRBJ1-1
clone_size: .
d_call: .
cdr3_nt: TGTGCCTGGAGTGAACAGTCTAACACTGAAGCTTTCTTT
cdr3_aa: CAWSEQSNTEAFF

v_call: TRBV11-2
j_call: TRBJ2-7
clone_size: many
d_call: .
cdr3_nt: TGTGCCAGCAGCTTATCCGGGACAATGTCGGACGAGCAGTACTTC
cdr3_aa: CASSLSGTMSDEQYF

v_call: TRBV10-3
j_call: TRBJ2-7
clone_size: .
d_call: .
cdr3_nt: TGTGCCACCGCAGCGGAGAGGGCCTCCTACGAGCAGTACTTC
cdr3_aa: CATAAERASYEQYF

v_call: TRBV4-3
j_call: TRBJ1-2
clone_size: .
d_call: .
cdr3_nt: TGCGCCAGCAGCCAAGATCACGGGAACGGCTACACCTTC
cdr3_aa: CASSQDHGNGYTF

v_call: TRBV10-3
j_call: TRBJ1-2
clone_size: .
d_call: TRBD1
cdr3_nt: TGTGCCATCAGTGATACGACAGGGGATATCTATGGCTACACCTTC
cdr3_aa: CAISDTTGDIYGYTF

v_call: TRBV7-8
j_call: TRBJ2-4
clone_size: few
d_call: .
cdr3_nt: TGTGCCAGCACTTCAGGGATAGCTGAAAACATTCAGTACTTC
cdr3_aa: CASTSGIAENIQYF

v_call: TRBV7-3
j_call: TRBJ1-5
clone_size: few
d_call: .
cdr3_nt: TGTGCAAGCATAGGCAAACGGATAGATAGCAATCAGCCCCAGCATTTT
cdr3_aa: CASIGKRIDSNQPQHF

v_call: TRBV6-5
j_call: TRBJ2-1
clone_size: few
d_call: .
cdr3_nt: TGTGCCAGCAGTCTCCCTGGAGGTGAGCAGTTCTTC
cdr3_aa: CASSLPGGEQFF